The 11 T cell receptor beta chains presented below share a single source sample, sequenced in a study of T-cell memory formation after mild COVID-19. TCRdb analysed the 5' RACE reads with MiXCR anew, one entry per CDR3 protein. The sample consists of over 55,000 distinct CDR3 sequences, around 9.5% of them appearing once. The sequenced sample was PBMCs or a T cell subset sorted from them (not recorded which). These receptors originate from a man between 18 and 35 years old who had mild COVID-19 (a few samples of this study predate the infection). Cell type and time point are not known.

CDR3 DNA: TGCGCCAGCAGCTTGGTACTAGCGGCCCTCACAGATACGCAGTATTTT. Its translation: CASSLVLAALTDTQYF. The V gene is TRBV5-1, the J gene TRBJ2-3; 8 nucleotides line up with TRBD2. Trimming cost V 0 bases and J 2 bases; bases outside gene matches: 5. CDR3 length equals 16 residues. CDR1 SGHRS and CDR2 YFSETQ come from the germline V gene.

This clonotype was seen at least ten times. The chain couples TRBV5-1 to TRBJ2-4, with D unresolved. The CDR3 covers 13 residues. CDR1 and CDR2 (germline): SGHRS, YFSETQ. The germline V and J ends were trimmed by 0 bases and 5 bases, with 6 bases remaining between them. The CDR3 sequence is CASSLGQENIQYF. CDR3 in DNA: TGCGCCAGCAGCTTGGGGCAGGAAAACATTCAGTACTTC.

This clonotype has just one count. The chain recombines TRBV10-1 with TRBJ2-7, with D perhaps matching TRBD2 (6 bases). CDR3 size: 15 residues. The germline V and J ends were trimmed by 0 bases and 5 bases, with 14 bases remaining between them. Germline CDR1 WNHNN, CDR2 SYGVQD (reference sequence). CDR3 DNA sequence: TGCGCCAGCAGTGAGTCTCGTGGAGGGGTGAACGAGCAGTACTTC. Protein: CASSESRGGVNEQYF.

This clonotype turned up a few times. The CDR3 nucleotides are TGTGCCACCAGCGGGAGAAACACTGAAGCTTTCTTT. Its protein is CATSGRNTEAFF. The genes are TRBV15 and TRBJ1-1, with D uncertain. The CDR3 has 12 residues. Germline lookup yields CDR1 LNHNV and CDR2 YYDKDF (reference sequence). V was cut by 5 bases and J by 2 bases, with 6 bases left in between.

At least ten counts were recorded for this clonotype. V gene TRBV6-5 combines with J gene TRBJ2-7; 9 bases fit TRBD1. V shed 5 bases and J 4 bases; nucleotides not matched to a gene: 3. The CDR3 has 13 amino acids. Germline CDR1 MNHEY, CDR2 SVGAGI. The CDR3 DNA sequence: TGTGCCAGCAGTCACGGACAGGGGTACGAGCAGTACTTC. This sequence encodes CASSHGQGYEQYF.

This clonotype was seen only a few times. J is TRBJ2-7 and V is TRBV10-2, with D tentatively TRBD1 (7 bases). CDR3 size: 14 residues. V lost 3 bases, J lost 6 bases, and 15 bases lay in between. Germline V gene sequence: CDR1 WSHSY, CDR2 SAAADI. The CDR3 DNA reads TGCGCCAGCAGTGAACGGGGGCGGACAGGCGAGCAGTACGTC. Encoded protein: CASSERGRTGEQYV.

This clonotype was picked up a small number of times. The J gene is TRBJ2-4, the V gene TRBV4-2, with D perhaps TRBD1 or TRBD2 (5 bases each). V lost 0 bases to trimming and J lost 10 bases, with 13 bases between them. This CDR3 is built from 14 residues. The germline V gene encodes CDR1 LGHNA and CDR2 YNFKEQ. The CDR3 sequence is CASSQDRDPGIQYF. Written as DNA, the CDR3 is TGTGCCAGCAGCCAAGATCGGGACCCAGGAATTCAGTACTTC.

The CDR3 protein is CASSYPTRLAGGSSANEQFF. The CDR3 region has the DNA TGTGCCAGCAGTTACCCTACCAGACTAGCGGGGGGGAGCTCGGCGAATGAGCAGTTCTTC. The chain uses TRBV6-6 and TRBJ2-1; 14 nucleotides line up with TRBD2. The V gene end was trimmed by 2 bases and the J gene end by 7 bases; junction bases not matched to a gene: 16. Germline V gives CDR1 MNHNY, CDR2 SVGAGI (reference sequence). The CDR3 sequence is 20 residues long.

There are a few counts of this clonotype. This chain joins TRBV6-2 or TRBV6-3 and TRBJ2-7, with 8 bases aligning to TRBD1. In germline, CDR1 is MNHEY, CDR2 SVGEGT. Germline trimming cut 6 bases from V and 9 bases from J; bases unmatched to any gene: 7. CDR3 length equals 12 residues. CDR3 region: CASRFRTGRQYV. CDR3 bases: TGTGCCAGCAGATTCCGGACAGGGAGGCAGTACGTC.

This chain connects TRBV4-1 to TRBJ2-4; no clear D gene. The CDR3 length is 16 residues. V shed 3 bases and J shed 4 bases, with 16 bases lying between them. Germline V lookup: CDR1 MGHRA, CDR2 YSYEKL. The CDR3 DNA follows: TGCGCCAGCAGCCAGGCTCCTCCGGTAAATAAAAACATTCAGTACTTC. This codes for CASSQAPPVNKNIQYF.

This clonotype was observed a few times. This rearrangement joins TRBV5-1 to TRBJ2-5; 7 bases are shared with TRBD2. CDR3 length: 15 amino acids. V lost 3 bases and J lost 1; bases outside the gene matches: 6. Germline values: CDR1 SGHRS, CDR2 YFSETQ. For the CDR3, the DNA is TGCGCCAGCAGCTGGGGTAGCGGGTCCCAAGAGACCCAGTACTTC. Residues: CASSWGSGSQETQYF.